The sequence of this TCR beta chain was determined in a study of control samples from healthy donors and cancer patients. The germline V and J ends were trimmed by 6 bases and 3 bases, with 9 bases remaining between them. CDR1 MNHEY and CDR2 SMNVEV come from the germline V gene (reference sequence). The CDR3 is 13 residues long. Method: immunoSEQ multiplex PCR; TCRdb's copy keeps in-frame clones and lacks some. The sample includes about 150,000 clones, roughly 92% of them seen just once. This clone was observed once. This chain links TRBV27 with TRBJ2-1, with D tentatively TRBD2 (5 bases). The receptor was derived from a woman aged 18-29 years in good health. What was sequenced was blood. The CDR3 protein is CASSYGLYNEQFF. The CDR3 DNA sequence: TGTGCCAGCAGCTACGGACTCTACAATGAGCAGTTCTTC.